Listed here are 5 T cell receptor beta chains from one sample, sequenced in a study of T-cell memory formation after mild COVID-19. TCRdb itself ran the 5' RACE reads through MiXCR, one entry per CDR3 protein. The table has under 400,000 distinct CDR3 sequences, roughly 21% seen once. Sequenced sample: PBMCs or a T cell subset sorted from them (not recorded which). These receptors originate from an adult woman who had mild COVID-19 (a few samples of this study predate the infection). Cell type and time point are not known.

The table lists this clonotype with many counts. CDR3 region: CASSQEERGGTDTQYF. The CDR3 nucleotides are TGCGCCAGCAGCCAAGAAGAACGGGGTGGCACAGATACGCAGTATTTT. The chain is built from TRBV4-1 and TRBJ2-3; possible D gene TRBD2, 5 bases. This CDR3 spans 16 amino acids. Trimming left V 0 bases short and J 1 base short, with 11 bases between. The V gene's germline CDR1 is MGHRA and CDR2 YSYEKL.

This sequence joins TRBV6-5 and TRBJ1-6, with D unclear. CDR1 and CDR2 from the germline V gene are MNHEY and SVGAGI. Trimming stripped 5 bases from V and 0 bases from J, with 17 bases between. This CDR3 is built from 18 residues. The CDR3 sequence: CASSVNTGRSSYNSPLHF. The CDR3 nucleotides read TGTGCCAGCAGTGTGAATACCGGACGGAGCTCCTATAATTCACCCCTCCACTTT.

A few counts support this clonotype. The V gene is TRBV15, the J gene TRBJ2-2; a weak D match, TRBD1 (6 bases). Trimming removed 5 bases from V and 5 bases from J, with 15 bases in between. This CDR3 contains 15 residues. Germline loops: CDR1 LNHNV, CDR2 YYDKDF (reference sequence). In DNA, the CDR3 is TGTGCCACCAGCTCCCGACAGGCCGGGACCGGGGAGCTGTTTTTT. Translation: CATSSRQAGTGELFF.

This clonotype was found a few times. The junction differs from germline at one of its ends, possibly a read error. V gene TRBV4-3 combines with J gene TRBJ1-4; 8 nucleotides agree with TRBD1. CDR3 length: 13 amino acids. Germline V CDR1 and CDR2: LGHNA, YSLEER. The CDR3 coding sequence is TGCGCCAGCAGCCAGACGACAGCACAGGGGGAGGATTTT. Translation gives CASSQTTAQGEDF.

As regards this clonotype: One junction end disagrees with the germline gene, perhaps due to a read error. J is TRBJ2-1 and V is TRBV9; no firm D call. CDR1 SGDLS and CDR2 YYNGEE come from the germline V gene. This CDR3 has 15 residues. The CDR3 is CASSVELSAYSEQFF. The CDR3 nucleotides are TGTGCCAGCAGCGTAGAACTCTCGGCTTACAGTGAGCAGTTCTTC. Looking up the rest from reference TRBV9 and TRBJ2-1 gives the full variable domain: DSGVTQTPKHLITATGQRVTLRCSPRSGDLSVYWYQQSLDQGLQFLIQYYNGEERAKGNILERFSAQQFPDLHSELNLSSLELGDSALYFCASSVELSAYSEQFFGPGTRLTVL.